This passage covers 29 T cell receptor beta chains from one sample sequenced in a study of CXCR3-negative and CXCR3-positive naive CD8 T cells. Each TRB cDNA library was prepared by 5' RACE (with UMI labels). TCRdb re-called the 5' RACE reads, yielding one record per CDR3 amino acid sequence without DNA. Its clone listing holds 50,000 to 75,000 distinct CDR3 sequences. Input material: naive CXCR3- CD8+ T cells from blood. Described subset: CD45RO-CCR7+CD27+CD95- naive CD8+ T cells lacking CXCR3 (TNR3-). The source of these receptors is a human donor in good health. Some clones in this sample may be carry-over from other donors' samples.

V and J are TRBV4-3 and TRBJ2-7. Germline V lookup: CDR1 LGHNA, CDR2 YSLEER. This CDR3 is built from 14 residues. CDR3 residues: CASSQERTDYEQYF.

The chain combines TRBV28 with TRBJ1-5. CDR3 length equals 14 residues. CDR1 is MDHEN, CDR2 SYDVKM, per germline. The CDR3 is CASSLWVGNQPQHF. The full variable domain, completed using reference TRBV28 and TRBJ1-5, is DVKVTQSSRYLVKRTGEKVFLECVQDMDHENMFWYRQDPGLGLRLIYFSYDVKMKEKGDIPEGYSVSREKKERFSLILESASTNQTSMYLCASSLWVGNQPQHFGDGTRLSIL.

The V gene is TRBV27, the J gene TRBJ2-7; TCRdb returns TRBD1, unconfirmable since there is no DNA. Germline values: CDR1 MNHEY, CDR2 SMNVEV (reference sequence). This CDR3 contains 13 residues. This CDR3 is CASSLNRHYEQYF.

This chain joins TRBV20-1 and TRBJ2-5; TCRdb names TRBD2, which stays unverified in the absence of DNA. CDR1 DFQATT and CDR2 SNEGSKA come from the germline V gene (reference sequence). This CDR3 is built from 15 residues. The CDR3 loop is CSAFRAGGIQETQYF.

The V and J genes are TRBV7-9 and TRBJ2-5; TCRdb indicates TRBD2, and absent DNA this call remains unverified. Germline assignment: CDR1 SEHNR and CDR2 FQNEAQ (reference sequence). There are 16 residues in the CDR3. CDR3: CASSKPDSRLRETQYF.

This rearrangement joins TRBV4-1 to TRBJ1-1; TCRdb picks TRBD1, but there is no DNA to check that call. Germline CDR1 is MGHRA and CDR2 is YSYEKL. The CDR3 has 13 residues. CDR3: CASSQDLPSEAFF.

This chain joins TRBV7-3 and TRBJ2-1; there is no DNA to check the TCRdb D call of TRBD2. The germline V gene has CDR1 SGHTA and CDR2 FQGTGA. CDR3 length: 18 amino acids. CDR3 sequence reads: CASSLNGLAGGPYNEQFF.

The rearrangement links TRBV29-1 to TRBJ2-1; TCRdb's D gene call, TRBD2, goes unchecked for lack of DNA. Germline lookup yields CDR1 SQVTM and CDR2 ANQGSEA. This CDR3 contains 12 residues. The CDR3 sequence: CSARTSGVEQFF.

The chain joins TRBV12-3 or TRBV12-4 to TRBJ2-7; absent DNA, TCRdb's TRBD1 call cannot be checked. The CDR3 runs to 13 residues. The CDR3 sequence is CASSFAGGYEQYF.

This chain connects TRBV25-1 to TRBJ1-6; the TRBD1 assignment by TCRdb is unverifiable without DNA. The CDR3 consists of 12 residues. Germline CDR1 and CDR2: MGHDK and SYGVNS. The CDR3 spells CASSGGDSPLHF.

The gene calls are TRBV20-1 and TRBJ2-1. The CDR3 loop spans 16 amino acids. Looked up from germline, CDR1 is DFQATT and CDR2 is SNEGSKA (reference sequence). The CDR3: CSARDQQRSSYNEQFF.

CDR3 sequence: CSARGTSGLYEQYF. The rearrangement links TRBV20-1 to TRBJ2-7; TCRdb indicates TRBD2, and absent DNA this call remains unverified. The germline gives CDR1 DFQATT, CDR2 SNEGSKA (reference sequence). The CDR3 is 14 amino acids.

The chain carries TRBV10-3 and TRBJ2-1; TCRdb selects TRBD2, and the lack of DNA leaves this call unchecked. The CDR3 is 12 residues long. Germline CDR1 reads ENHRY; CDR2 reads SYGVKD. The CDR3 reads CAISEGAGEQFF.

This chain links TRBV29-1 with TRBJ2-3. The CDR3 consists of 14 residues. Germline loops: CDR1 SQVTM, CDR2 ANQGSEA. The CDR3 loop reads CSANEYLSTDTQYF.

The chain combines TRBV11-2 with TRBJ2-1; TCRdb outputs TRBD1, but without DNA this stays unchecked. Germline values: CDR1 SGHAT, CDR2 FQNNGV. The CDR3 has 18 amino acids. The CDR3: CASSLDSYLRDRDNEQFF.

The CDR3 loop reads CASSQDLAGGPDTQYF. The chain recombines TRBV4-3 with TRBJ2-3; TCRdb names TRBD2, which stays unverified in the absence of DNA. The germline V gene has CDR1 LGHNA and CDR2 YSLEER. This CDR3 is built from 16 residues.

The rearrangement joins TRBV6-2 or TRBV6-3 to TRBJ2-5. CDR3 length equals 13 residues. The germline CDR1 and CDR2 sequences are MNHEY and SVGEGT. The CDR3 is CASSYVLEETQYF.

This chain connects TRBV29-1 to TRBJ2-3. The CDR3 sequence is 14 residues long. Germline V gives CDR1 SQVTM, CDR2 ANQGSEA. The CDR3 is CSVEKRGSTDTQYF.

The V gene is TRBV29-1, the J gene TRBJ2-1. Germline V gene sequence: CDR1 SQVTM, CDR2 ANQGSEA. The CDR3 length is 12 residues. CDR3 protein: CSVERQPNEQFF.

The chain uses TRBV28 and TRBJ1-1; TCRdb names TRBD1, which stays unverified in the absence of DNA. The CDR3 extends over 11 amino acids. Per germline, CDR1 MDHEN and CDR2 SYDVKM. The CDR3 spells CASSPGLKAFF.

CDR3 sequence reads: CASSYSTVPPYYNEQFF. The V call is TRBV6-5, the J call TRBJ2-1; TCRdb designates TRBD2, a call that cannot be tested without DNA. CDR3 length: 17 amino acids. Germline loops: CDR1 MNHEY, CDR2 SVGAGI.

The V and J genes are TRBV20-1 and TRBJ2-7; without DNA, the TCRdb call of TRBD1 cannot be checked. The CDR3 is made up of 14 amino acids. Germline V lookup: CDR1 DFQATT, CDR2 SNEGSKA (reference sequence). The CDR3: CSARDRSGFYEQYF.

This chain links TRBV19 with TRBJ2-3; there is no DNA to check the TCRdb D call of TRBD1. Germline loops: CDR1 LNHDA, CDR2 SQIVND (reference sequence). The CDR3 sequence is 16 residues long. CDR3 loop: CASSIEDKSSTDTQYF. The variable domain in full, completed from reference TRBV19 and TRBJ2-3, reads DGGITQSPKYLFRKEGQNVTLSCEQNLNHDAMYWYRQDPGQGLRLIYYSQIVNDFQKGDIAEGYSVSREKKESFPLTVTSAQKNPTAFYLCASSIEDKSSTDTQYFGPGTRLTVL.

This chain joins TRBV27 and TRBJ1-2; with no DNA, the TCRdb D assignment of TRBD1 cannot be verified. Germline CDR1 reads MNHEY; CDR2 reads SMNVEV (reference sequence). The CDR3 sequence is 16 residues long. The CDR3 region is CASSRQGYEDDYGYTF.

This clonotype counts as medium-sized by frequency. This chain uses TRBV7-6 with TRBJ1-1; TCRdb indicates TRBD1, and absent DNA this call remains unverified. Germline CDR1 is SGHVS and CDR2 is FNYEAQ. The CDR3 extends over 15 amino acids. Here the CDR3 reads CASSAYRGLNTEAFF. The whole variable domain, remainder taken from reference TRBV7-6 and TRBJ1-1, is GAGVSQSPRYKVTKRGQDVALRCDPISGHVSLYWYRQALGQGPEFLTYFNYEAQQDKSGLPNDRFSAERPEGSISTLTIQRTEQRDSAMYRCASSAYRGLNTEAFFGQGTRLTVV.

The chain is built from TRBV19 and TRBJ2-1. The CDR3 consists of 15 residues. CDR1 and CDR2 from the germline V gene are LNHDA and SQIVND (reference sequence). CDR3 residues: CASTMDGSRNNEQFF.

J is TRBJ2-1 and V is TRBV29-1; TCRdb's D call of TRBD1 is untestable without DNA. Germline V lookup: CDR1 SQVTM, CDR2 ANQGSEA. This CDR3 comprises 14 residues. CDR3 protein: CSVDMGGDYNEQFF.

V usage is TRBV20-1 and J usage is TRBJ2-5; TCRdb indicates TRBD2, and absent DNA this call remains unverified. The CDR3 runs to 13 residues. Germline V gene sequence: CDR1 DFQATT, CDR2 SNEGSKA (reference sequence). The CDR3 sequence: CSARGDYMETQYF.

The chain links TRBV12-3 or TRBV12-4 to TRBJ2-1; TCRdb picks TRBD1, but there is no DNA to check that call. The CDR3 length is 14 residues. The chain's CDR3 is CASSLAGGGNEQFF.